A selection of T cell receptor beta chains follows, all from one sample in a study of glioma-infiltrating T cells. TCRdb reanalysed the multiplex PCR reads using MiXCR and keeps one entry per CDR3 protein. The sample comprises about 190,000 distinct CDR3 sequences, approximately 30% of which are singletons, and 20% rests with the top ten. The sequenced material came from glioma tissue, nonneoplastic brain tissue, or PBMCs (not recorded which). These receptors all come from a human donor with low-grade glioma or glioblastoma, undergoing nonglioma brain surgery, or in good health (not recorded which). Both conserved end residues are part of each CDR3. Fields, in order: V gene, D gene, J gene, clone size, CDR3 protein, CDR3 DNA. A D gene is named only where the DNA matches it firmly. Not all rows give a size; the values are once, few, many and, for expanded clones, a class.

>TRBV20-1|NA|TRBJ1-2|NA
CSARDWQGGYGYTF
TGCAGTGCTAGAGATTGGCAAGGGGGCTATGGCTACACCTTC
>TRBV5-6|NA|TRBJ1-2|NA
CASSLAPRNYGYTF
TGTGCCAGCAGCTTGGCGCCCCGCAACTATGGCTACACCTTC
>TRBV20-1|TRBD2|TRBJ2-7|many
CSARPLGLAAYEQYF
TGCAGTGCTAGACCCCTGGGACTAGCGGCCTACGAGCAGTACTTC
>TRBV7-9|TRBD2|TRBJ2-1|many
CASSLVIQREYNEQFF
TGTGCCAGCAGCTTAGTCATCCAGCGGGAGTACAATGAGCAGTTCTTC
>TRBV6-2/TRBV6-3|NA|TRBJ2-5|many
CASTAGQQETQYF
TGTGCCAGCACCGCGGGACAGCAAGAGACCCAGTACTTC
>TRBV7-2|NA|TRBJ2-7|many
CASSLGPGRQYF
TGTGCCAGCAGCTTAGGGCCGGGACGGCAGTACTTC
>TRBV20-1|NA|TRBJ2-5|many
CSAFPGPQRAETQYF
TGCAGTGCTTTTCCGGGACCCCAGAGAGCAGAGACCCAGTACTTC
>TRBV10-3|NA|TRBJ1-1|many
CAISGKFAGVTEAFF
TGTGCCATCAGTGGTAAGTTTGCAGGGGTGACTGAAGCTTTCTTT
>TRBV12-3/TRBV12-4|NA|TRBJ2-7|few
CASSRLLYEQYF
TGTGCCAGCAGTCGTCTCCTCTACGAGCAGTACTTC
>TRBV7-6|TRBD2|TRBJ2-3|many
CASSLAAAGVDTQYF
TGTGCCAGCAGCTTAGCCGCCGCGGGAGTGGATACGCAGTATTTT
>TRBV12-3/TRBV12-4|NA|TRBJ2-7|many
CASSRDTYEQYF
TGTGCCAGCAGCCGGGACACTTACGAGCAGTACTTC
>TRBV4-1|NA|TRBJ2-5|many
CASSQVSSAQETQYF
TGCGCCAGCAGCCAAGTTTCGTCAGCCCAAGAGACCCAGTACTTC
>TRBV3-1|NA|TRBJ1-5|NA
CARSQGGSSNQPQHF
TGTGCCAGAAGCCAAGGAGGGAGTAGCAATCAGCCCCAGCATTTT
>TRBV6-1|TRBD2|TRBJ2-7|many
CASSRESSGSTYEQYF
TGTGCCAGCAGCAGAGAGAGTAGCGGGAGTACCTACGAGCAGTACTTC
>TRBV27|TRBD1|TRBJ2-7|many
CASSLSRTGVHEQYF
TGTGCCAGCAGTTTATCCAGGACAGGGGTACACGAGCAGTACTTC
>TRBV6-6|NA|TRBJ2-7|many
CASSYSPGHQSYEQYF
TGTGCCAGCAGTTACTCCCCGGGACATCAATCCTACGAGCAGTACTTC
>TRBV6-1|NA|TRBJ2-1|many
CASSEAPGQLQFF
TGTGCCAGCAGTGAAGCTCCGGGGCAGCTGCAGTTCTTC
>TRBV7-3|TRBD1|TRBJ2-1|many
CASSARQGTVNEQFF
TGTGCCAGCAGCGCCAGACAGGGCACGGTTAATGAGCAGTTCTTC
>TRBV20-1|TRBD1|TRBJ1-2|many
CSARAFSGGNYGYTF
TGCAGTGCTAGGGCTTTCTCAGGGGGCAACTATGGCTACACCTTC
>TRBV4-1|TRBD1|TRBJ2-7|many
CASSQQQGVYEQYF
TGCGCCAGCAGCCAACAACAGGGGGTTTACGAGCAGTACTTC
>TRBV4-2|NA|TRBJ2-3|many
CASSQVSSTDTQYF
TGTGCCAGCAGCCAAGTATCTAGCACAGATACGCAGTATTTT
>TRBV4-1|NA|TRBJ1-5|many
CASSQETGYQPQHF
TGCGCCAGCAGCCAAGAGACGGGGTATCAGCCCCAGCATTTT
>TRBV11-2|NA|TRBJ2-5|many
CASSLDGRPQETQYF
TGTGCCAGCAGCTTAGATGGCAGACCCCAGGAGACCCAGTACTTC
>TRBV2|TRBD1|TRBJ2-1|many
CASSQTGESYNEQFF
TGTGCCAGCAGTCAGACAGGGGAATCCTACAATGAGCAGTTCTTC
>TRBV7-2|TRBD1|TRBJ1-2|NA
CASSWTGGGYGYTF
TGTGCCAGCAGCTGGACAGGGGGTGGCTATGGCTACACCTTC